The 8 T cell receptor beta chains given below trace back to one sample, sequenced in a study of blood T cell repertoires in COVID-19 (TCRdb year 2020). Libraries were built with the immunoSEQ multiplex PCR assay. TCRdb provides this immuneACCESS table in a form limited to in-frame rearrangements. Some clones are lacking; in checked studies, under half of them reflect an unresolved V gene, and why the rest are absent is not known. The sample table contains about 68,000 clones; only one count was recorded for 65% to 90% of them. The top ten hold under 1.5% of the sample. Material: peripheral blood. The receptor source for this set is a woman aged 55-69 years with acute or convalescent COVID-19.

This sequence joins TRBV30 and TRBJ1-2; TRBD1 agrees at 7 bases. V trimming: 3 bases; J trimming: 4 bases; junction bases outside the gene matches: 5. Germline V gene sequence: CDR1 GTSNPN, CDR2 SVGIG (reference sequence). This CDR3 has 13 amino acids. Here the CDR3 reads CAWRGDRRYGYTF. Written as DNA, the CDR3 is TGTGCCTGGAGGGGGGACAGACGCTATGGCTACACCTTC.

The CDR3, as DNA: TGTGCCAGTAAGGAGACTGAAGCTTTCTTT. It yields the protein CASKETEAFF. This chain connects TRBV28 to TRBJ1-1; no reliable D call. In germline, CDR1 is MDHEN, CDR2 SYDVKM. The CDR3 spans 10 residues. V lost 9 bases to trimming and J lost 5 bases, with 7 bases between them.

The V gene is TRBV3-1 (or the pseudogene TRBV3-2), the J gene TRBJ2-5; perhaps TRBD2 as D (7 bases). Germline V gene sequence: CDR1 LGHDT, CDR2 YNNKEL (reference sequence). The CDR3 loop spans 14 amino acids. Trimming cost V 4 bases and J 3 bases, with 12 bases left between them. CDR3 sequence: CASSLRGGEETQYF. The CDR3 nucleotides are TGTGCCAGCAGCCTCCGCGGGGGCGAAGAGACCCAGTACTTC.

This rearrangement joins TRBV5-6 to TRBJ2-7; TRBD1 matches at 7 bases. The CDR3 spans 18 residues. V was pared by 1 base and J by 4 bases, with 17 bases of the junction left unmatched. Germline CDR1 SGHDT, CDR2 YYEEEE. CDR3 sequence reads: CASSLYLAGGLNLYEQYF. Written as DNA, the CDR3 is TGTGCCAGCAGCTTGTATTTGGCAGGGGGTCTCAACTTATACGAGCAGTACTTC.

This chain links TRBV29-1 with TRBJ2-7, with D perhaps TRBD2 (6 bases). CDR1 is SQVTM and CDR2 is ANQGSEA in the germline V gene. The V end lost 6 bases, the J end lost 4 bases, and 13 bases lay between the germline ends. The CDR3 spans 12 residues. CDR3 DNA sequence: TGCAGCGTCCGAACGACTAGTTACGAGCAGTACTTC. As protein: CSVRTTSYEQYF.

The rearrangement uses TRBV28 and TRBJ1-2; 7 nucleotides line up with TRBD1. Trimming cost V 4 bases and J 4 bases; bases outside gene matches: 9. From germline, CDR1 is MDHEN and CDR2 SYDVKM. This CDR3 has 15 amino acids. CDR3 sequence: CASSSAEGALYGYTF. The CDR3 region has the DNA TGTGCCAGCAGTTCCGCTGAGGGGGCCCTCTATGGCTACACCTTC.

The chain uses TRBV2 and TRBJ2-5, with TRBD1 identical over 7 bases. This CDR3 has 15 residues. V was pared by 2 bases and J by 1 base, with 4 bases of the junction left unmatched. Germline loops: CDR1 SNHLY, CDR2 FYNNEI. In DNA form, the CDR3 reads TGTGCCAGCAGTGAAACAGGGGCCCCCCAAGAGACCCAGTACTTC. Protein product: CASSETGAPQETQYF.

The J gene is TRBJ1-3, the V gene TRBV18; possible D gene TRBD1, 5 bases. Trimming removed 2 bases at V and 1 base at J, with 9 bases between. The CDR3 loop spans 15 amino acids. Germline assignment: CDR1 KGHSH and CDR2 LQKENI. The DNA for the CDR3 is TGTGCCAGCTCACCAGGTCGACAGTCTGGAAACACCATATATTTT. Translation: CASSPGRQSGNTIYF.